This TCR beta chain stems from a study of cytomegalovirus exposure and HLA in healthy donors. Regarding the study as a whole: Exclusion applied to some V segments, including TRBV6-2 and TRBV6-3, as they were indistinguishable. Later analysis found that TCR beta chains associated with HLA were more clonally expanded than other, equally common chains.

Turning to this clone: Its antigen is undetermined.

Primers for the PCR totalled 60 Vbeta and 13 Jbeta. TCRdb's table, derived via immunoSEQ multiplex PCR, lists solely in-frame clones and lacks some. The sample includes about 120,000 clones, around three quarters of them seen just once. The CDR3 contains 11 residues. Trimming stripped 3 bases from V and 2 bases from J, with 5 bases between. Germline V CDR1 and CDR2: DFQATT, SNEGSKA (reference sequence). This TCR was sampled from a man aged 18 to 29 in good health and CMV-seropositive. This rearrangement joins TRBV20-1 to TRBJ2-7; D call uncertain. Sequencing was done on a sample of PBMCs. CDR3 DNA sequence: TGCAGTGCTAGCGAGGCCTACGAGCAGTACTTC. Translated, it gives CSASEAYEQYF.